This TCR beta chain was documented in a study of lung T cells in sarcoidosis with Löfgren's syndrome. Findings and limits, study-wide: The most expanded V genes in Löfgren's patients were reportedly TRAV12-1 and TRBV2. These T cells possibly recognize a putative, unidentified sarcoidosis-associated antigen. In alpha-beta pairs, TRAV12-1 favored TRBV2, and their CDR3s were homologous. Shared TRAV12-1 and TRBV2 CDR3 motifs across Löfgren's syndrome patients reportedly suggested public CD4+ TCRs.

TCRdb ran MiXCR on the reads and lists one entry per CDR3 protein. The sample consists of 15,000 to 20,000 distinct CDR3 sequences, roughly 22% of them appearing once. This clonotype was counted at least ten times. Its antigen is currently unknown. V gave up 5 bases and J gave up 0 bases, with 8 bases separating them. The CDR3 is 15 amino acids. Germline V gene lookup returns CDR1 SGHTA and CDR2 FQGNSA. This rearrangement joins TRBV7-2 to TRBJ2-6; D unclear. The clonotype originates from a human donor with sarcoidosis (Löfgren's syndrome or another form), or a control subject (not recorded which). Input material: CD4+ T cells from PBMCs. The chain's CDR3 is CASSLVSSGANVLTF. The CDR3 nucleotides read TGTGCCAGCAGCCTCGTAAGCTCTGGGGCCAACGTCCTGACTTTC. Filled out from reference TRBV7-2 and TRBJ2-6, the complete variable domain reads GAGVSQSPSNKVTEKGKDVELRCDPISGHTALYWYRQSLGQGLEFLIYFQGNSAPDKSGLPSDRFSAERTGGSVSTLTIQRTQQEDSAVYLCASSLVSSGANVLTFGAGSRLTVL.